These T cell receptor beta chains were read from a single sample in a study of molecular identifiers for immune sequencing clone quantification. Via MiXCR, TCRdb re-called the PCR reads, giving one row per CDR3 protein. The repertoire holds around 470,000 distinct CDR3 sequences, with over 20% as singletons. The sequenced sample was naive CD8+ T cells from blood, with Jurkat cell RNA spiked in. These receptor sequences come from a human donor in good health. Some libraries in this study had Jurkat cell RNA spiked in. Each CDR3 is given with its conserved first and last residue. Each record gives: clone size, J gene, D gene, V gene, CDR3 DNA, CDR3 protein. D genes are given only for firm matches. Clone size is shown for a subset of rows, as once, few, many or a class of expanded clone.

size: .
J: TRBJ1-1
D: .
V: TRBV6-5
DNA: TGTGCCAGCAGTCCCGGACCCTATGGGAACACTGAAGCTTTCTTT
CDR3: CASSPGPYGNTEAFF

size: few
J: TRBJ1-1
D: .
V: TRBV19
DNA: TGTGCCAGTAGTGCGAAAGGGGGCACTGAAGCTTTCTTT
CDR3: CASSAKGGTEAFF

size: few
J: TRBJ2-7
D: .
V: TRBV21-1
DNA: TGTGCCAGCAGCAAAGTCCGGCGGGACTTCTCCTACGAGCAGTACTTC
CDR3: CASSKVRRDFSYEQYF

size: few
J: TRBJ2-7
D: .
V: TRBV4-3
DNA: TGCGCCGGCAGCCAAGGACGTCAGGACTCCTACGAGCAGTACTTC
CDR3: CAGSQGRQDSYEQYF

size: few
J: TRBJ2-3
D: .
V: TRBV6-1
DNA: TGTGCCAGCAGTGAAGGCTATTGGGGGGGCATCATGGATACGCAGTATTTT
CDR3: CASSEGYWGGIMDTQYF

size: many
J: TRBJ2-7
D: .
V: TRBV6-6
DNA: TGTGCCAGCAGCCGGGATTTGGGCGTCGAGCAGTACTTC
CDR3: CASSRDLGVEQYF

size: many
J: TRBJ2-3
D: .
V: TRBV6-5
DNA: TGTGCCAGCAGTTACTCAGGGGTAGATACGCAGTATTTT
CDR3: CASSYSGVDTQYF

size: many
J: TRBJ1-1
D: .
V: TRBV6-5
DNA: TGTGCCAGCAGTCCCATCGGCCTGAACACTGAAGCTTTCTTT
CDR3: CASSPIGLNTEAFF

size: few
J: TRBJ1-6
D: .
V: TRBV7-9
DNA: TGTGCCAGCAGCTTAGCGACAGACTATAATTCACCCCTCCACTTT
CDR3: CASSLATDYNSPLHF

size: few
J: TRBJ2-7
D: TRBD2
V: TRBV5-1
DNA: TGCGCCAGCAGCTTGGTGGTAGCGGGAGTGGAGCAGTACTTC
CDR3: CASSLVVAGVEQYF

size: many
J: TRBJ2-1
D: .
V: TRBV4-3
DNA: TGCGCCAGCAGCCAAGACTCCACAGGGAATGAGCAGTTCTTC
CDR3: CASSQDSTGNEQFF

size: many
J: TRBJ1-1
D: .
V: TRBV27
DNA: TGTGCCAGCAGCTTGACAGTGAACACTGAAGCTTTCTTT
CDR3: CASSLTVNTEAFF

size: many
J: TRBJ2-3
D: .
V: TRBV29-1
DNA: TGCAGCGCCCAGACAGGAGATACGCAGTATTTT
CDR3: CSAQTGDTQYF

size: .
J: TRBJ1-5
D: .
V: TRBV19
DNA: TGTGCCAGTCAAGAGGAGGGGGGCAATCAGCCCCAGCATTTT
CDR3: CASQEEGGNQPQHF

size: .
J: TRBJ2-7
D: TRBD1
V: TRBV5-1
DNA: TGCGCCAGCAGCTGGGATCCGGGACAGTCCTACGAGCAGTACTTC
CDR3: CASSWDPGQSYEQYF

size: once
J: TRBJ2-7
D: TRBD1
V: TRBV7-9
DNA: TGTGCCAGCAGCCTCCAGGACAGGCCTCTCGAGCAGTACTTC
CDR3: CASSLQDRPLEQYF

size: few
J: TRBJ2-7
D: TRBD2
V: TRBV4-3
DNA: TGCGCCAGCAGCCAAGATGGCGGGAGGAACTACGAGCAGTACTTC
CDR3: CASSQDGGRNYEQYF

size: few
J: TRBJ1-4
D: .
V: TRBV4-1
DNA: TGCGCCAGCAGCCAAGCATCGCAGGTGGCGAATGAAAAACTGTTTTTT
CDR3: CASSQASQVANEKLFF

size: many
J: TRBJ2-7
D: .
V: TRBV11-2
DNA: TGTGCCAGCAGCTTAGGGCAGCAGGAGTACTTC
CDR3: CASSLGQQEYF

size: few
J: TRBJ2-7
D: TRBD1
V: TRBV28
DNA: TGTGCCAGCAGCCTCAGGACAGGGACATCCTACGAGCAGTACTTC
CDR3: CASSLRTGTSYEQYF

size: many
J: TRBJ1-1
D: TRBD1
V: TRBV7-2
DNA: TGTGCCAGCAGGCCGGACAGGGGAGGTACTGAAGCTTTCTTT
CDR3: CASRPDRGGTEAFF

size: many
J: TRBJ2-7
D: TRBD1
V: TRBV7-9
DNA: TGTGCCAGCAGCAAAACTCCGGGACAGGGGAACGAGCAGTACTTC
CDR3: CASSKTPGQGNEQYF

size: .
J: TRBJ2-1
D: TRBD2
V: TRBV2
DNA: TGTGCCAGCAGTCGGCTAGCGGGGGCCCCCTACAATGAGCAGTTCTTC
CDR3: CASSRLAGAPYNEQFF

size: many
J: TRBJ1-5
D: .
V: TRBV5-5
DNA: TGTGCCAGCAGCTTGGAGATGGGGGGCGGCAATCAGCCCCAGCATTTT
CDR3: CASSLEMGGGNQPQHF

size: many
J: TRBJ1-5
D: .
V: TRBV12-3/TRBV12-4
DNA: TGTGCCAGCACCTGGGGCACCAATCAGCCCCAGCATTTT
CDR3: CASTWGTNQPQHF

size: many
J: TRBJ2-4
D: .
V: TRBV3-1
DNA: TGTGCCAGCAGCAATGGCATTCAGTACTTC
CDR3: CASSNGIQYF

size: .
J: TRBJ2-1
D: .
V: TRBV5-1
DNA: TGCGCCAGCAGCTTGGAAGGCCTCTCCTACAATGAGCAGTTCTTC
CDR3: CASSLEGLSYNEQFF

size: many
J: TRBJ2-7
D: .
V: TRBV28
DNA: TGTGCCAGCAGCCCCGGACCAGTCATCGAGCAGTACTTC
CDR3: CASSPGPVIEQYF

size: many
J: TRBJ1-5
D: .
V: TRBV28
DNA: TGTGCCAGCAGTTTATCTAGGCAGGGGTATCAGCCCCAGCATTTT
CDR3: CASSLSRQGYQPQHF

size: few
J: TRBJ2-7
D: TRBD1
V: TRBV7-9
DNA: TGTGCCAGCAGCCCCCCGTGGGACAGGGACTACGAGCAGTACTTC
CDR3: CASSPPWDRDYEQYF

size: few
J: TRBJ2-7
D: .
V: TRBV19
DNA: TGTGCCAGTAGATCCGGGGAAGGGATCTACGAGCAGTACTTC
CDR3: CASRSGEGIYEQYF

size: few
J: TRBJ2-2
D: TRBD2
V: TRBV6-2/TRBV6-3
DNA: TGTGCCAGCAGTCCGTGGACTAGCGATTCCACCGGGGAGCTGTTTTTT
CDR3: CASSPWTSDSTGELFF

size: few
J: TRBJ2-1
D: .
V: TRBV7-9
DNA: TGTGCCAGCAGCTTAGATAGTGTTGAGCAGTTCTTC
CDR3: CASSLDSVEQFF

size: .
J: TRBJ2-7
D: .
V: TRBV5-1
DNA: TGCGCCAGCAGCTTGACAGGGCCCTCTTACGAGCAGTACTTC
CDR3: CASSLTGPSYEQYF

size: many
J: TRBJ2-2
D: .
V: TRBV29-1
DNA: TGCAGCGCCGTGGGGCAGGGGCCGGTCGGGGAGCTGTTTTTT
CDR3: CSAVGQGPVGELFF

size: .
J: TRBJ2-2
D: TRBD1
V: TRBV18
DNA: TGTGCCAGCTCACCGCCTCCGGGACAGGGGGCAGGTACCGGGGAGCTGTTTTTT
CDR3: CASSPPPGQGAGTGELFF

size: many
J: TRBJ2-5
D: .
V: TRBV25-1
DNA: TGTGCCAGCAGTGAAATTCTAATAGCGACAGCACAAGAGACCCAGTACTTC
CDR3: CASSEILIATAQETQYF

size: many
J: TRBJ2-3
D: TRBD2
V: TRBV20-1
DNA: TGCAGTGCCGGGGAGCTAGCGGGGACAGATACGCAGTATTTT
CDR3: CSAGELAGTDTQYF

size: many
J: TRBJ2-5
D: TRBD2
V: TRBV28
DNA: TGTGCCAGCGGTGAAGGACTAGCGGGACGAGAGACCCAGTACTTC
CDR3: CASGEGLAGRETQYF

size: once
J: TRBJ1-5
D: .
V: TRBV27
DNA: TGTGCCAGCAGCCCTCAAGGGCAATATCAGCCCCAGCATTTT
CDR3: CASSPQGQYQPQHF